The entry below describes one TCR beta chain. It lacks a known antigen. Nothing much larger sits one base from this clone, and base qualities are not available. This entry comes from a study of T cell clonotyping in hematopoietic cell transplantation (dated by TCRdb to the early 2020s). Notes on the research overall: The study collected some 140 blood samples from 30 to 45 consecutive transplant recipients and their related donors. Recruitment of patients was conducted between 2015 and 2017, and follow-up was continued until September 2020 or death.

What the work shows at the level of the full study, not this receptor alone: Broader posttransplant TCR repertoire diversity was predicted by donor and pretransplant recipient Inverse Simpson Index values. Recipient repertoires showed only a small fraction of overlap with donor repertoires, and over 95% appeared de novo at the given depth. After transplant, TCR diversity in recipients dropped, and pathologically expanded clonotypes increased progressively from day 30 to day 180. Sample size was limited, and cells were not sorted, so CD4 and CD8 repertoire contributions could not be separated.

The immunoSEQ assay, a bias-controlled multiplex PCR using V- and J-specific primers, was used to amplify TCR beta CDR3 regions from genomic DNA. A second PCR step added a proprietary barcode and Illumina adapter sequences to the CDR3 amplicons. An Illumina MiSeq instrument was used to sequence the CDR3 libraries. Per the original workflow: immunoSEQ Analyzer 3.0 was used for export and quality control, with R Bioconductor and Immunarch used for downstream analyses. Repertoire metrics were calculated using only productive rearrangements within the normalized downsampled data set. In the normalized cohort, a clonotype counted as pathologically expanded if the clonotype was larger than 5 templates. The Inverse Simpson Index served as the measure of repertoire diversity. To capture all clonotypes, the CMV-specificity analyses were run on the non-normalized data set. Entries here come from immuneACCESS through TCRdb and include only in-frame sequences with V and J called. Some clones fail to appear in such tables; in the studies checked, an unresolved V gene covers under half of the shortfall, and the cause of the remainder is unknown. From that table come the V and J calls and clone size; the DNA was used to work out D and trimming. The sample table contains about 16,000 clones; only one count was recorded for less than 80% of them. Jointly, the top ten make up approximately 9% of the sample.

Related transplant donors provided blood samples for TCR beta sequencing. Nuclei Lysis Solution was used to extract genomic DNA from fresh or cryopreserved unfractionated peripheral blood mononuclear cells. Sequenced sample: peripheral blood mononuclear cells. The receptor comes from a woman aged 60-75 years in good health. Some clones in this sample may be carry-over from other donors' samples.

The CDR3 sequence is CASSLGRGYGYTF. At the DNA level, the sequence is TGTGCCAGCAGCTTAGGCCGCGGCTATGGCTACACCTTC. This chain joins TRBV13 to TRBJ1-2, with the D segment identity uncertain. The germline V gene encodes CDR1 PRHDT and CDR2 FYEKMQ (reference sequence). CDR3 length: 13 amino acids, cysteine to phenylalanine. The DNA shown is the 39-base CDR3, in frame from base 1. V gives up 0 bases and J gives up 4 bases, and the segment between their germline ends measures 6 bases.